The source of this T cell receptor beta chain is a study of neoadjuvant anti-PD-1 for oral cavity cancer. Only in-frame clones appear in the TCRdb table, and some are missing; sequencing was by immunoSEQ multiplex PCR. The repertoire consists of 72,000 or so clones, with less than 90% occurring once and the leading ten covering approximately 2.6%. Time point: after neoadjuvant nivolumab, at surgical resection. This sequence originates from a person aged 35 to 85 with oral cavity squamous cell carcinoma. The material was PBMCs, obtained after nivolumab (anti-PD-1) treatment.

The CDR3 nucleotides read TGCGCCAGCAGCTTTGACAGGGCTGAAGCTTTCTTT. Translation gives CASSFDRAEAFF. The chain links TRBV5-1 to TRBJ1-1; TRBD1 agrees at 7 bases. After removal of 2 bases from V and 6 bases from J, the junction contained 1 base not matched to a gene. There are 12 residues in the CDR3. The V gene's germline CDR1 is SGHRS and CDR2 YFSETQ. The full variable domain, rest sourced from reference TRBV5-1 and TRBJ1-1, is KAGVTQTPRYLIKTRGQQVTLSCSPISGHRSVSWYQQTPGQGLQFLFEYFSETQRNKGNFPGRFSGRQFSNSRSEMNVSTLELGDSALYLCASSFDRAEAFFGQGTRLTVV.